This T cell receptor (beta chain) was captured in a study of blood T cell repertoires in COVID-19. On the study more broadly: Samples taken during acute and convalescent COVID-19 were collected in the United States, Italy and Spain. Sample material is recorded as cDNA or gDNA derived from T cells, B-cell-depleted T cells, or PBMCs.

Repertoires were generated with immunoSEQ multiplex PCR, while TCRdb's copy carries only in-frame clones and drops some. This table holds about 340,000 clones, about 92% found once. Sequencing was performed on PBMCs or T cells enriched from blood (not recorded which). The sequence was obtained from a woman aged 25 to 39 who had recovered from COVID-19.

The CDR3 DNA is TGCGCCAGCCACGATTGGGGGGGGACAGATACGCAGTATTTT. Translation: CASHDWGGTDTQYF. This chain links TRBV4-1 with TRBJ2-3, with 7 bases aligning to TRBD2. V shed 8 bases, J shed 3 bases, and the junction held 8 bases outside the gene matches. The CDR3 runs to 14 residues. Germline CDR1 and CDR2: MGHRA and YSYEKL.